Sequencing of this TCR beta chain was carried out in a study of regulatory T cells in long-lasting Graves disease. V lost 6 bases and J lost 6, with 21 bases in between. Germline V gene data show CDR1 as MDHEN and CDR2 as SYDVKM. The CDR3 has 16 amino acids. Stated time point: persistent/refractory GD, antithyroid drugs over 5 years with positive TRAb. Isolated PBMC RNA provided the starting material for the TCR library. Graves' disease diagnosis followed American Thyroid Association guidelines. Those enrolled as patients came out of an endocrinology department in Xi'an, China. Study results and caveats: Patients with persistent disease showed a bias toward TRBV28, TRBJ1-2 and TRBJ2-5. Persistent Graves' cases showed lower TCR diversity than newly diagnosed cases.

Libraries of TCR beta came from iRepertoire HTBI primers plus Arm-PCR of CDR3 regions. TCRdb fed the multiplex PCR reads into MiXCR, producing one record per CDR3 protein. The sample consists of roughly 470,000 distinct CDR3 sequences, around 21% of them appearing once. There are a few counts of this clonotype. Its antigen remains unknown. V usage is TRBV28 and J usage is TRBJ2-1; D is possibly TRBD2 (8 bases). Specimen: peripheral blood mononuclear cells (PBMCs), collected when the disease was refractory, from a patient treated with antithyroid drugs. This TCR derives from a female donor with Graves disease. The CDR3 sequence: CASSKQGLAGLNEQFF. Here the CDR3 DNA reads TGTGCCAGCAGCAAACAGGGGCTAGCGGGCCTCAATGAGCAGTTCTTC.